This is a list of T cell receptor beta chains from one sample in a study of blood T cell repertoires in COVID-19. Sequencing was performed with immunoSEQ multiplex PCR; in TCRdb, only in-frame clones are kept and a portion is missing. The top ten hold about 4.5% of the sample, which has 60,000 or so clones, around 90% seen once. The sample consisted of peripheral blood. The receptors shown here come from a man aged 55 to 70 with acute or convalescent COVID-19. Each CDR3 is given with its conserved first and last residue. D genes are given only for firm matches. Size values are once, few and many counts, or a class for expanded clones, and some rows have none.

-	-	TRBV4-1	TRBJ2-1	CASSQDTRDGWNEQFF	TGCGCCAGCAGCCAAGATACGAGGGATGGATGGAATGAGCAGTTCTTC
-	-	TRBV5-1	TRBJ2-1	CASSLRDSVNNEQFF	TGCGCCAGCAGCTTGAGAGACTCTGTGAACAATGAGCAGTTCTTC
-	-	TRBV28	TRBJ1-5	CASSFLTGGNQPQHF	TGTGCCAGCAGTTTTCTCACAGGCGGCAATCAGCCCCAGCATTTT
-	TRBD1	TRBV2	TRBJ1-5	CASRTRQGPFQPQHF	TGTGCCAGCAGAACCCGACAGGGACCTTTTCAGCCCCAGCATTTT
-	TRBD1	TRBV9	TRBJ1-5	CASSLDSGTGVQPQHF	TGTGCCAGCAGCCTTGACTCCGGGACAGGGGTTCAGCCCCAGCATTTT
-	-	TRBV27	TRBJ2-7	CASSFRASSYEQYF	TGTGCCAGCAGTTTTCGAGCGAGCTCCTACGAGCAGTACTTC
-	-	TRBV28	TRBJ1-1	CASSLSGPGAFF	TGTGCCAGCAGTTTAAGCGGCCCGGGAGCTTTCTTT
-	TRBD1	TRBV7-8	TRBJ2-1	CASSLSGTAMFF	TGTGCCAGCAGCCTTTCCGGGACAGCCATGTTCTTC
-	TRBD1	TRBV7-9	TRBJ2-6	CASRPPGGQGTSGANVLTF	TGTGCCAGCAGACCCCCCGGGGGACAGGGGACGTCTGGGGCCAACGTCCTGACTTTC
few	TRBD1	TRBV6-5	TRBJ1-2	CASRWDSLGGYTF	TGTGCCAGCAGATGGGACAGCCTAGGGGGCTACACCTTC
-	-	TRBV12-3/TRBV12-4	TRBJ1-1	CASSFSREAFF	TGTGCCAGCAGTTTTTCACGCGAGGCTTTCTTT
-	-	TRBV29-1	TRBJ2-1	CSVERDSSYNEQFF	TGCAGCGTTGAGCGGGACAGCTCCTACAATGAGCAGTTCTTC
-	-	TRBV27	TRBJ1-3	CASSLGGPGNTIYF	TGTGCCAGCAGTTTAGGAGGACCTGGAAACACCATATATTTT
-	-	TRBV5-1	TRBJ1-1	CASSPGPGGMNTEAFF	TGCGCCAGCAGCCCAGGACCTGGAGGCATGAACACTGAAGCTTTCTTT
-	TRBD2	TRBV28	TRBJ2-1	CASGLVYNEQFF	TGTGCCAGCGGACTAGTCTACAATGAGCAGTTCTTC
-	TRBD1	TRBV7-2	TRBJ2-1	CASSRLGTGYNEQFF	TGTGCCAGCAGCCGCCTAGGGACAGGATACAATGAGCAGTTCTTC
-	TRBD2	TRBV13	TRBJ2-2	CASSPRTRVTGELFF	TGTGCCAGCAGCCCACGGACTAGAGTCACCGGGGAGCTGTTTTTT
-	TRBD2	TRBV5-1	TRBJ2-2	CASAWTSVDTGELFF	TGCGCCAGCGCTTGGACTAGCGTAGACACCGGGGAGCTGTTTTTT
once	TRBD2	TRBV20-1	TRBJ2-1	CSASALAGGLSEQFF	TGCAGTGCTAGTGCTTTGGCGGGAGGATTAAGTGAGCAGTTCTTC
-	TRBD2	TRBV24-1	TRBJ2-3	CATSDFWTSGSTDTQYF	TGTGCCACCAGTGATTTCTGGACTAGCGGGAGCACAGATACGCAGTATTTT
-	TRBD1	TRBV11-2	TRBJ1-4	CASSYGQGGDEKLFF	TGTGCCAGCAGCTACGGACAGGGGGGAGATGAAAAACTGTTTTTT
-	-	TRBV5-4	TRBJ2-7	CASSFRGGRDREQYF	TGTGCCAGCAGCTTTAGAGGGGGGAGGGACCGCGAGCAGTACTTC
-	TRBD1	TRBV27	TRBJ1-2	CASSSPGTGNYGYTF	TGTGCCAGCAGTTCCCCCGGGACAGGGAACTATGGCTACACCTTC
-	-	TRBV27	TRBJ2-3	CASSLSRATDTQYF	TGTGCCAGCAGTTTGTCCAGGGCGACAGATACGCAGTATTTT
-	TRBD1	TRBV6-5	TRBJ1-1	CASSATGAGNTEAFF	TGTGCCAGCAGCGCCACAGGGGCTGGGAACACTGAAGCTTTCTTT
-	-	TRBV28	TRBJ1-5	CASSPVRVGNQPQHF	TGTGCCAGCAGCCCCGTGAGGGTTGGCAATCAGCCCCAGCATTTT
-	-	TRBV21-1	TRBJ2-1	CASSKKRGGLAENNEQFF	TGTGCCAGCAGCAAAAAAAGGGGGGGGCTAGCGGAGAACAATGAGCAGTTCTTC
-	TRBD2	TRBV24-1	TRBJ2-2	CATSDFLGLAENTGELFF	TGTGCCACCAGTGATTTCCTCGGACTAGCGGAGAACACCGGGGAGCTGTTTTTT
-	-	TRBV2	TRBJ2-2	CASSGSLGGELFF	TGTGCCAGCAGTGGTAGCCTTGGGGGGGAGCTGTTTTTT
-	TRBD1	TRBV23-1	TRBJ1-4	CAIPGQGNEKLFF	TGCGCCATCCCGGGACAGGGTAACGAAAAACTGTTTTTT
-	-	TRBV30	TRBJ2-3	CAWTVSTDTQYF	TGTGCCTGGACAGTGAGCACAGATACGCAGTATTTT